Listed below are T cell receptor beta chains from one sample, sequenced in a study of blood T cell repertoires in COVID-19. Only in-frame clones appear in the TCRdb table, and some are missing; sequencing was by immunoSEQ multiplex PCR. The sample shows more than 300,000 clones, about 86% of them seen only once. Sequenced input: peripheral blood. These receptors all come from a woman between 45 and 60 years old with acute or convalescent COVID-19. The CDR3 runs from the conserved cysteine through the conserved F or W. A D gene is named only where the DNA matches it firmly. Only part of the rows carry a size: once, few, many, or a class if the clone is expanded.

TRBJ2-1	TRBV13	NA	NA	CASSPFPGEDEQFF	TGTGCCAGCAGCCCCTTCCCGGGGGAGGATGAGCAGTTCTTC
TRBJ2-7	TRBV3-1/TRBV3-2	NA	NA	CASSQDQGSEQYF	TGTGCCAGCAGCCAAGATCAGGGCTCCGAGCAGTACTTC
TRBJ1-4	TRBV7-8	NA	NA	CASAQGATNEKLFF	TGTGCCAGCGCCCAGGGCGCAACTAATGAAAAACTGTTTTTT
TRBJ1-5	TRBV2	NA	TRBD1	CASSQQGSQPQHF	TGTGCCAGCAGTCAACAGGGGAGCCAGCCCCAGCATTTT
TRBJ1-6	TRBV2	NA	TRBD1	CASSEDKGQGLTPLHF	TGTGCCAGCAGTGAAGATAAGGGACAGGGGTTAACACCCCTCCACTTT
TRBJ1-1	TRBV19	NA	TRBD1	CASSIRETGVGRGAEAFF	TGTGCCAGTAGTATAAGAGAGACAGGGGTAGGAAGGGGCGCTGAAGCTTTCTTT
TRBJ2-5	TRBV2	NA	TRBD1	CASRGQGAEKTQYF	TGTGCCAGCAGGGGACAGGGAGCGGAAAAGACCCAGTACTTC
TRBJ1-5	TRBV27	NA	TRBD1	CASRDSGTDYNSNQPQHF	TGTGCCAGCAGAGACTCCGGGACAGACTATAATAGCAATCAGCCCCAGCATTTT
TRBJ2-5	TRBV18	NA	TRBD1	CASSTDRSQETQYF	TGTGCCAGCTCAACGGACAGGTCGCAAGAGACCCAGTACTTC
TRBJ1-2	TRBV6-5	NA	TRBD1	CASSYGQGINGYTF	TGTGCCAGCAGTTATGGACAGGGTATTAACGGCTACACCTTC
TRBJ1-2	TRBV11-3	once	NA	CASSLMARYGYTF	TGTGCCAGCAGCTTAATGGCCAGATATGGCTACACCTTC